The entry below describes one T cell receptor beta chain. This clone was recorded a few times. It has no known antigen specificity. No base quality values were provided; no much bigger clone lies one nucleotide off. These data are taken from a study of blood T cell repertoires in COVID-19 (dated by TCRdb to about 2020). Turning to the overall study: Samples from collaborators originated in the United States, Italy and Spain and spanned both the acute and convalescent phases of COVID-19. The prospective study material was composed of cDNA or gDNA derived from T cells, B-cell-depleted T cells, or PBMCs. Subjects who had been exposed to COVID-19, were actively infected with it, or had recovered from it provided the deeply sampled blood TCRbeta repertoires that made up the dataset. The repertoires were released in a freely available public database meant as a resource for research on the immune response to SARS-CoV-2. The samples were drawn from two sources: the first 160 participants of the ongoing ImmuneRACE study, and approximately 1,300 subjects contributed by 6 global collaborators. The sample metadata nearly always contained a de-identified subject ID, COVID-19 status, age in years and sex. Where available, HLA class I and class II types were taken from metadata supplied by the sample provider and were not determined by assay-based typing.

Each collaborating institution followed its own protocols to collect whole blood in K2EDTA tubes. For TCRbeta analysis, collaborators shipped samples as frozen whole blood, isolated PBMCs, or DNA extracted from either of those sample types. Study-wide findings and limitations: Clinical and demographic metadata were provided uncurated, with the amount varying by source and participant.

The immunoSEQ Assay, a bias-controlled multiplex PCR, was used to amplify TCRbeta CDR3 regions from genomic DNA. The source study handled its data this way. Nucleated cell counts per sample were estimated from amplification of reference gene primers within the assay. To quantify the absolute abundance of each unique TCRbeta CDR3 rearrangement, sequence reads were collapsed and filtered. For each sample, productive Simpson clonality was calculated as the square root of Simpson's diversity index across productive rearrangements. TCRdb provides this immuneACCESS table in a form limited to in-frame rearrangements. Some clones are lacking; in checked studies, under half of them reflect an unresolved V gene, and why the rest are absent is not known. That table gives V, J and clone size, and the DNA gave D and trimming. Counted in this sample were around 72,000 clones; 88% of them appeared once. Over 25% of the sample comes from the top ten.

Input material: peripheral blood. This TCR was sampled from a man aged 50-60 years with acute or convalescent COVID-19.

In nucleotides, the sequence is TGTGCCAGCAGCGTAGACGGGGAGGTCACTGAAGCTTTCTTT. This yields the protein CASSVDGEVTEAFF. This sequence uses TRBV9 and TRBJ1-1; too little of a D gene remains to name it. The CDR3 numbers 14 residues from cysteine through phenylalanine. The read is trimmed to its CDR3 DNA, 42 bases read in frame from base 1. V is pared back by 0 bases and J by 4 bases, with 10 bases lying between the germline termini. Based on the germline V gene, the CDR1 and CDR2 sequences are SGDLS and YYNGEE.